This TCR beta chain was sequenced in a study of Graves' ophthalmopathy and Graves' hyperthyroidism. TCR beta CDR3 amplification used RNA transcripts. First-round RT-PCR relied on HTBI primers, and a second-round multiplex PCR came next. Each CDR3 protein is one row after TCRdb ran MiXCR on the multiplex PCR reads. The sample carries about 210,000 distinct CDR3 sequences, under 30% recorded once. The length of the CDR3 is 15 residues. Germline V gene lookup returns CDR1 SGHVS and CDR2 FQNEAQ. The V gene lost 0 bases and the J gene lost 3 bases, with 12 bases spanning the gap. This rearrangement joins TRBV7-8 to TRBJ2-7; D is unresolved. The TCR sequence derives from a man aged 50 or older with Graves' ophthalmopathy. Sequences were obtained from peripheral blood. The CDR3 spells CASSLATMLIYEQYF. The CDR3 nucleotides read TGTGCCAGCAGCTTAGCCACTATGTTAATCTACGAGCAGTACTTC.